Listed below are T cell receptor beta chains from one sample, sequenced in a study of blood T cell repertoires in COVID-19. Assay used: immunoSEQ multiplex PCR; TCRdb lists only in-frame clones, some missing. The sample holds fewer than 100,000 clones, roughly 89% seen once. The sequencing input was peripheral blood. These receptor sequences come from a human donor in a cohort sampled during active COVID-19. Each CDR3 is given with its conserved first and last residue. D genes are given only for firm matches. Rows may omit the clone size; those that give it use once, few, many or a size class.

V gene	clone size	D gene	J gene	CDR3 DNA	CDR3 protein
TRBV10-2	.	.	TRBJ1-5	TGCGCCAGCAGTGATTACCGGGACATCTATAGCAATCAGCCCCAGCATTTT	CASSDYRDIYSNQPQHF
TRBV24-1	.	.	TRBJ2-7	TGTGCCACCAGTGATTTTTTCGGACAGCAGCTAGGCGAGCAGTACTTC	CATSDFFGQQLGEQYF
TRBV7-3	.	TRBD1	TRBJ1-2	TGTGCCAGCAGCCCCGGACCCCGCGGGACAGGGTATGGCTACACCTTC	CASSPGPRGTGYGYTF
TRBV5-4	.	.	TRBJ2-1	TGTGCCAGCAGCTTCCGGGGTAGTAGGCTCGGGTCCTACAATGAGCAGTTCTTC	CASSFRGSRLGSYNEQFF
TRBV11-2	.	.	TRBJ1-2	TGTGCCAGCAGCTCCGAGGGGGAGGGCCCGAGCTATGGCTACACCTTC	CASSSEGEGPSYGYTF
TRBV3-1/TRBV3-2	.	.	TRBJ1-4	TGTGCCAGCAGCCAAGATCGCAGGCGAGCTAATGAAAAACTGTTTTTT	CASSQDRRRANEKLFF
TRBV19	.	TRBD1	TRBJ2-3	TGTGCCAGTAGTACCGGACAGGGGCCAGGTAGCACAGATACGCAGTATTTT	CASSTGQGPGSTDTQYF
TRBV4-2	.	.	TRBJ1-3	TGTGCCAGCAGCCAAGCCCCAGACTCTGGAAACACCATATATTTT	CASSQAPDSGNTIYF
TRBV5-6	.	.	TRBJ2-1	TGTGCCAGCAGCTTGGTCGCGCACAATGAGCAGTTCTTC	CASSLVAHNEQFF
TRBV4-1	.	TRBD1	TRBJ1-2	TGCGCCAGCAGCCATGAGGGACAGGGAATTTCTAACTATGGCTACACCTTC	CASSHEGQGISNYGYTF
TRBV25-1	once	TRBD2	TRBJ2-4	TGTGCCAGCAAATCCGGCGGGGGGCCGAACATTCAGTACTTC	CASKSGGGPNIQYF
TRBV14	.	TRBD1	TRBJ2-7	TGTGCCAGCAGCCAAGATTCTGGGACAGGACGCTACGAGCAGTACTTC	CASSQDSGTGRYEQYF